This T cell receptor (beta chain) is from a study of T cell responses to AZD1222 COVID-19 vaccine (dated by TCRdb to the early 2020s). Study-wide context: A total of 233 trial participants underwent TCR sequencing, of whom some 210 received two doses of AZD1222 and 26 received two doses of the MenACWY control vaccine. Trial participants were enrolled into age subgroups of 18-55, 56-69 and 70-plus years, which contained around 150, 29 and 61 TCR-sequenced participants, respectively.

V was cut back by 2 bases and J by 0 bases, leaving a gap of 17 bases between them. The germline V gene sets CDR1 to MDHEN and CDR2 to SYDVKM. From the cysteine through the phenylalanine, the CDR3 covers 17 amino acids. Only CDR3 DNA remains: 51 bases, in frame from the first base. The time point label on this specimen signifies: about 28 days (+/-7) after the second vaccine dose. AZD1222 recipients with second doses at about 4 weeks or about 12 weeks were pooled, because spike-specific TCR depth and breadth did not differ between schedules. Vaccinee samples were obtained from the UK trials COV001 and COV002, which included a single-blind randomized controlled phase 2/3 trial of AZD1222 (ChAdOx1 nCoV-19) in healthy adults. For TCRbeta chain sequencing, PBMC samples were collected from trial participants at day 0 and at day 28 after the second dose. The CDR3 regions of human TCRbeta chains were subjected to immunosequencing. The authors processed their data as follows. Repertoire TCRs were matched against a reference library of SARS-CoV-2-specific TCRs generated with the MIRA antigen-specificity platform. Breadth meant the fraction of unique TCRs that were SARS-CoV-2-associated, whereas depth meant the fraction of total T cells that were SARS-CoV-2-associated. Each spike-specific TCR was assigned to its reactive spike region and to a CD4 or CD8 class using the MIRA data. Log10-transformed breadth and depth values were compared by one-way ANOVA with Sidak's multiple comparisons tests. The immuneACCESS repertoire file appears here via TCRdb, limited to in-frame rearrangements. These files lack a portion of the clones; in checked studies, under half of the deficit traces to unresolved V genes, and the cause of the others is not known. For V, J and clone size, that table is used; D and trimming come from the DNA. This sample gives fewer than 150,000 clones in total; 88% of them show up just once. The ten largest clones capture around 3.8% of the sample.

As for this clone: The antigen this receptor binds is unknown. There are no base qualities to consult, and no much larger clone falls within one base.

The research as a whole found: In the small 56-69-year group, the increase in depth fell short of significance, most likely because of low power. Conclusions about previously exposed vaccinees are limited, since just six AZD1222 recipients were seropositive for SARS-CoV-2 at baseline. The whole spike protein was spanned by vaccine-associated CD4 TCRs, and dominant responses were seen in regions 160-218 and 743-854. Reportedly, almost half of the unique spike-specific TCRs recognized epitopes lying outside the regions that are mutated in the B.1.351 and B.1.1.7 variants. After two AZD1222 doses, both the breadth and the depth of spike-specific TCRs were significantly higher than at day 0 and than in MenACWY recipients. Because no day 14 peak-response samples were available, repertoires were characterized only after the peak T cell response. Most participants were white British and females outnumbered males, and the authors suggested that clonal diversity may have been underestimated.

The chain is assembled from TRBV28 and TRBJ2-7; the D gene lacks a confident call. Specimen: peripheral blood, collected 28 days after the second AZD1222 dose. The receptor was isolated from an adult who received the AZD1222 COVID-19 vaccine. The DNA sequence is given as TGTGCCAGCAGTTTAGTCCTCTCCCGGTCAAGCTCCTACGAGCAGTACTTC. Its protein is CASSLVLSRSSSYEQYF.